This T cell receptor beta chain was observed in a study of blood T cell repertoires in COVID-19. Study information: T cells, B-cell-depleted T cells, or PBMCs supplied cDNA or gDNA.

The germline V gene encodes CDR1 SGHRS and CDR2 YFSETQ. Trimming took 3 bases from V and 3 from J; bases not matched to a gene: 5. The CDR3 is 15 residues long. Sequencing used immunoSEQ multiplex PCR; TCRdb keeps in-frame clones, though not all of them. Of some 220,000 clones in the sample, around 84% were seen once. Sequenced sample: peripheral blood. The rearrangement joins TRBV5-1 to TRBJ1-2; 10 bases are shared with TRBD1. The sequence was collected from a woman older than 75 with active or convalescent COVID-19. CDR3 coding DNA: TGCGCCAGCAGCTGGACCGGGACAGGGGACTATGGCTACACCTTC. It is translated as CASSWTGTGDYGYTF.